Below, one TCR beta chain is given with its context. This sample is drawn from a study of blood T cell repertoires in COVID-19. Study context: The United States, Italy and Spain were the sources of the acute and convalescent COVID-19 samples. In each case, the material was cDNA or gDNA derived from T cells, B-cell-depleted T cells, or PBMCs.

V was pared by 4 bases and J by 1 base, with 11 bases between. Germline lookup yields CDR1 SGHRS and CDR2 YFSETQ. This CDR3 is built from 14 residues. Methods used by the authors: It was from reference gene primer amplification that nucleated cell counts were estimated. Using immunoSEQ multiplex PCR, the repertoire was profiled, and TCRdb retains in-frame clones only, with some absent. D and trimming were read from the DNA, whereas the V and J calls and clone size are those reported in that table. Here the sample spans 250,000 to 300,000 clones, around nine tenths being singletons. The sample taken for sequencing was peripheral blood. The receptor was derived from a middle-aged man with acute or convalescent COVID-19. The chain recombines TRBV5-1 with TRBJ1-1; D uncertain. CDR3 in DNA: TGCGCCAGCAGCGGCGAGACGGGGAACACTGAAGCTTTCTTT. This translates into CASSGETGNTEAFF.